The 11 T cell receptor beta chains listed next were all sequenced from one sample in a study of identical twins. TCRdb re-called the 5' RACE reads with MiXCR, one entry per CDR3 protein. The data contain 350,000 or so distinct CDR3 sequences, about 9% of them singletons. Sequencing used naive T cells sorted from blood. The source is a woman aged 50 to 60 in good health.

This clonotype was seen more than once but under ten times. The chain joins TRBV7-2 to TRBJ2-1; D unresolved. Germline-derived CDR1 and CDR2 are SGHTA and FQGNSA. Trimming took 2 bases from V and 6 from J, leaving 14 bases between them. The CDR3 is made up of 15 amino acids. Here the CDR3 reads CASSLSPSWTNEQFF. The CDR3 DNA reads TGTGCCAGCAGCTTATCACCCTCCTGGACCAATGAGCAGTTCTTC. Using reference TRBV7-2 and TRBJ2-1 for the parts outside the CDR3, the full variable domain is GAGVSQSPSNKVTEKGKDVELRCDPISGHTALYWYRQSLGQGLEFLIYFQGNSAPDKSGLPSDRFSAERTGGSVSTLTIQRTQQEDSAVYLCASSLSPSWTNEQFFGPGTRLTVL.

This clonotype was counted a few times. This chain links TRBV5-6 with TRBJ2-5; 7 bases match TRBD1. CDR1 is SGHDT and CDR2 is YYEEEE in the germline V gene. This CDR3 has 15 amino acids. Trimming cost V 0 bases and J 7 bases; bases outside gene matches: 9. CDR3: CASSLDGQGEVTQYF. The CDR3 region has the DNA TGTGCCAGCAGCTTGGACGGCCAGGGGGAAGTGACCCAGTACTTC.

This clonotype has a handful of counts. This chain joins TRBV12-3 or TRBV12-4 and TRBJ1-5; D is uncertain. V was pared by 1 base and J by 4 bases, with 8 bases between. The CDR3 is made up of 14 amino acids. CDR3: CASSLGRENQPQHF. In DNA, the CDR3 is TGTGCCAGCAGTTTAGGTCGGGAAAATCAGCCCCAGCATTTT.

This clonotype was detected only a few times. The chain recombines TRBV5-1 with TRBJ2-1, with TRBD1 matching over 12 bases. The V segment lost 5 bases and the J segment 0 bases; nucleotides outside the gene matches: 6. The CDR3 contains 17 residues. CDR1 and CDR2 (germline): SGHRS, YFSETQ. CDR3: CASRGTGGWSSYNEQFF. The CDR3 DNA is TGCGCCAGCAGAGGGACAGGGGGCTGGAGCTCCTACAATGAGCAGTTCTTC. Full variable domain (outside the CDR3, taken from reference TRBV5-1 and TRBJ2-1): KAGVTQTPRYLIKTRGQQVTLSCSPISGHRSVSWYQQTPGQGLQFLFEYFSETQRNKGNFPGRFSGRQFSNSRSEMNVSTLELGDSALYLCASRGTGGWSSYNEQFFGPGTRLTVL.

The V call is TRBV5-5, the J call TRBJ1-2; perhaps TRBD1 as D (5 bases). V shed 3 bases and J shed 4 bases, with 13 bases lying between them. The CDR3 extends over 14 amino acids. Germline V gives CDR1 SGHKS, CDR2 YYEKEE (reference sequence). The CDR3, as DNA: TGTGCCAGCAGCTACCAGGCAGGGTCCTATGGCTACACCTTC. Residues: CASSYQAGSYGYTF. The complete variable domain, with remaining parts taken from reference TRBV5-5 and TRBJ1-2, reads DAGVTQSPTHLIKTRGQQVTLRCSPISGHKSVSWYQQVLGQGPQFIFQYYEKEERGRGNFPDRFSARQFPNYSSELNVNALLLGDSALYLCASSYQAGSYGYTFGSGTRLTVV.

This clonotype was counted many times. V gene TRBV29-1 combines with J gene TRBJ2-1; TRBD2 might be the D (6 bases). The CDR3 loop spans 13 amino acids. Looked up from germline, CDR1 is SQVTM and CDR2 is ANQGSEA. The V and J ends lost 6 bases and 10 bases respectively, with 19 bases between them. The DNA for the CDR3 is TGCAGCGTCGATTGGGGAAATGGGGGGGAGCAGTTCTTC. Translating gives CSVDWGNGGEQFF.

This clonotype has only a few counts. V usage is TRBV4-1 and J usage is TRBJ2-5; 7 positions agree with TRBD2. Germline CDR1 MGHRA, CDR2 YSYEKL. The CDR3 has 15 amino acids. V lost 4 bases, J lost 5 bases, and 10 bases stayed unmatched. The DNA of the CDR3 is TGCGCCAGCAGCCCTATCCAGAGGGAGGGTGAGACCCAGTACTTC. It translates to CASSPIQREGETQYF.

This clonotype has just a few counts. The chain has TRBV7-9 and TRBJ1-2; D uncertain. Trimming took 1 base from V and 5 from J, leaving 8 bases between them. Looked up from germline, CDR1 is SEHNR and CDR2 is FQNEAQ (reference sequence). CDR3 length: 13 residues. The CDR3 here is CASSLESQYGYTF. The CDR3 region has the DNA TGTGCCAGCAGCTTAGAGTCACAGTATGGCTACACCTTC.

This clonotype was recorded many times. V is TRBV15 and J is TRBJ2-1; D could derive from TRBD1 or TRBD2 (5 bases each). Germline V CDR1 and CDR2: LNHNV, YYDKDF (reference sequence). Trimming removed 5 bases at V and 8 bases at J, with 16 bases between. The CDR3 has 14 amino acids. The CDR3 loop is CATSLNARDDEQFF. The DNA for the CDR3 is TGTGCCACCAGCCTAAATGCAAGGGACGATGAGCAGTTCTTC.

The rearrangement links TRBV3-1 to TRBJ2-1; 8 bases map to TRBD2. This CDR3 spans 14 amino acids. Per germline, CDR1 LGHDT and CDR2 YNNKEL (reference sequence). J lost 6 bases, V lost 5 bases, and 6 bases had no gene match. The CDR3 reads CASSTFTSGNEQFF. CDR3 in DNA: TGTGCCAGCAGCACGTTTACTAGCGGCAATGAGCAGTTCTTC.

This clonotype was seen repeatedly, ten times or more. V gene TRBV29-1 combines with J gene TRBJ2-2; a possible D gene is TRBD2 (6 bases). The CDR3 spans 12 residues. V shed 6 bases and J shed 6 bases, with 11 bases lying between them. Germline V gene lookup returns CDR1 SQVTM and CDR2 ANQGSEA. The CDR3 reads CSVDPGAGELFF. The CDR3 DNA is TGCAGCGTGGACCCGGGGGCCGGGGAGCTGTTTTTT.